Detailed here is one T cell receptor (beta chain). Trimming took 2 bases from V and 4 from J; bases not matched to a gene: 5. Germline assignment: CDR1 KGHSH and CDR2 LQKENI. This CDR3 has 15 residues. The sample belongs to a study of blood T cell repertoires in COVID-19. Across the study: COVID-19 samples, acute and convalescent, were from the United States, Italy and Spain. T cells, B-cell-depleted T cells, or PBMCs supplied cDNA or gDNA.

Methods used by the authors: By means of reference gene primer amplification, nucleated cell counts were estimated. Produced via immunoSEQ multiplex PCR; TCRdb's table is partial and in-frame only. Clone size and the V and J calls come from that table; the DNA yielded D and trimming. The repertoire holds roughly 200,000 clones, with roughly 86% as singletons. The chain joins TRBV18 to TRBJ1-3; 7 nucleotides line up with TRBD1. The source of this sequence is a woman in her 30s with active or convalescent COVID-19. The sample consisted of peripheral blood. CDR3 sequence reads: CASSPGGTAGNTIYF. CDR3 DNA: TGTGCCAGCTCACCAGGTGGGACAGCAGGAAACACCATATATTTT.